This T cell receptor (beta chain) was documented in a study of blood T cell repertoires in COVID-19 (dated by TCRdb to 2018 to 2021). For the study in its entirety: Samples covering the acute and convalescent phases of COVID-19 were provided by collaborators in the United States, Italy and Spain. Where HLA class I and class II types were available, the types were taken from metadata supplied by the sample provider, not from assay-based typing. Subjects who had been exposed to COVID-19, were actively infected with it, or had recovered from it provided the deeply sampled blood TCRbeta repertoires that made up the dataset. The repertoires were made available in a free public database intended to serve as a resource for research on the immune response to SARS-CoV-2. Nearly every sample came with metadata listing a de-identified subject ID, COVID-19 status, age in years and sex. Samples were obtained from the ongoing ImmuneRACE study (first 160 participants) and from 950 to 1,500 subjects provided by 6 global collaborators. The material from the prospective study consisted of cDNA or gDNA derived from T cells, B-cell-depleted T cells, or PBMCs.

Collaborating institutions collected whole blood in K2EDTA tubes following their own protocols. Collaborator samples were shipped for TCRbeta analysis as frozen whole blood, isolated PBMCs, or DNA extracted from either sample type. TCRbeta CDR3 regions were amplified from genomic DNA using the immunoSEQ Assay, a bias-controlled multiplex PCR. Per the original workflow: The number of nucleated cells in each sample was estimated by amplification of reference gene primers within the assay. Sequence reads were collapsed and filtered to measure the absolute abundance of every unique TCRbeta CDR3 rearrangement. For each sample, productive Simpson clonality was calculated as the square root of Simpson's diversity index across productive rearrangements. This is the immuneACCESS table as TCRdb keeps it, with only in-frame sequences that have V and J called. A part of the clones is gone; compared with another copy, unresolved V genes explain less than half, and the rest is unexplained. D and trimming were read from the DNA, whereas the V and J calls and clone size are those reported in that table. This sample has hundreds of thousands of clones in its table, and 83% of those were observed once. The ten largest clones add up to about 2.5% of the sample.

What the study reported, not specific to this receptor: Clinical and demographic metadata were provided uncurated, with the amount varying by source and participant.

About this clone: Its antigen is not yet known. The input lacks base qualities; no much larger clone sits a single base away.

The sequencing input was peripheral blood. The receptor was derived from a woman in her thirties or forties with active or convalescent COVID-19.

The bases are TGTGCCAGCAGCTTGGGGACTAGCGGGAGAATGGGCGAGCAGTTCTTC. Translated, it gives CASSLGTSGRMGEQFF. Recombination joined TRBV7-2 with TRBJ2-1; 14 central bases correspond to TRBD2. Trimming takes 3 bases off V and 10 bases off J; junction bases not matched to a gene: 8. From a lookup of the germline V gene, CDR1 and CDR2 are SGHTA and FQGNSA. CDR3 length: 16 amino acids, cysteine to phenylalanine. Solely the CDR3 DNA is kept, with 48 bases framed from the first base.